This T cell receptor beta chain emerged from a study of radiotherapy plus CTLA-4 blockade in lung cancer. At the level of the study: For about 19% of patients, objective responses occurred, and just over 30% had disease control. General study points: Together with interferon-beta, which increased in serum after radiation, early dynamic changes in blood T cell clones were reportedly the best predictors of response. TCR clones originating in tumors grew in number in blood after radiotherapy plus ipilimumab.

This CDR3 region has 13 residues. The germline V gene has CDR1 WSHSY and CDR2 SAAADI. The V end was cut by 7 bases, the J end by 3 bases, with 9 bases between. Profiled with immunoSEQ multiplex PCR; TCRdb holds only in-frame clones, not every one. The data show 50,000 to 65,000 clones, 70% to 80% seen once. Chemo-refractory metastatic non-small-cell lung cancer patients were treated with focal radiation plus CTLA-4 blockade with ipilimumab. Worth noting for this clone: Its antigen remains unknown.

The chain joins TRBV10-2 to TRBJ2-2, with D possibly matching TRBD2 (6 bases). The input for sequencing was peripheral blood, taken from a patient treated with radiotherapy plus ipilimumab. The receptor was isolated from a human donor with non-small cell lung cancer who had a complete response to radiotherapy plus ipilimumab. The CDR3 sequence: CASKGLYTGELFF. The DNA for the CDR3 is TGCGCCAGCAAGGGACTGTACACCGGGGAGCTGTTTTTT.